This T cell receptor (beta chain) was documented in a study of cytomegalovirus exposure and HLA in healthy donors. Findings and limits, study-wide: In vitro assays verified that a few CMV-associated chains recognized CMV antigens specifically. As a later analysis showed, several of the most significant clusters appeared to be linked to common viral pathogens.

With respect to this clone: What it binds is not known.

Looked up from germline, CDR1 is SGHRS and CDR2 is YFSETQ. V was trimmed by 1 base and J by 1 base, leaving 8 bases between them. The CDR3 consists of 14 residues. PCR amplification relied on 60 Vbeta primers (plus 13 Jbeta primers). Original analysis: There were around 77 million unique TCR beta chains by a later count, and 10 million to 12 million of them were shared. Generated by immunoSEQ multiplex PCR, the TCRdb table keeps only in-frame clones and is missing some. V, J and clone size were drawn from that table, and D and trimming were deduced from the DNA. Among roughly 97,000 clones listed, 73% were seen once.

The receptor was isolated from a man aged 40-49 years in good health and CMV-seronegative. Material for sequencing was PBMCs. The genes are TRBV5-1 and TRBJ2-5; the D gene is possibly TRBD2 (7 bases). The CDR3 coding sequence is TGCGCCAGCAGCTTGCGGGGGGCCCAAGAGACCCAGTACTTC. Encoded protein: CASSLRGAQETQYF.